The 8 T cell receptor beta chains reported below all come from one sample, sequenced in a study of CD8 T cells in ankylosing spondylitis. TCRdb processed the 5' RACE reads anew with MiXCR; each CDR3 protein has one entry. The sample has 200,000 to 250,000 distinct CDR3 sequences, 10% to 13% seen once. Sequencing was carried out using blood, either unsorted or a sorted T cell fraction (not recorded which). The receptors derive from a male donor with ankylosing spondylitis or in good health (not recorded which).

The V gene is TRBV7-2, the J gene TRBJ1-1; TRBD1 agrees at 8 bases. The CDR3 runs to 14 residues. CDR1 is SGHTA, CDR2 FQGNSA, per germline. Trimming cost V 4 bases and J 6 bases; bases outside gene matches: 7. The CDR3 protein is CASSSDREWSEAFF. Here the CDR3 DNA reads TGTGCCAGCAGCTCGGACAGGGAATGGTCTGAAGCTTTCTTT.

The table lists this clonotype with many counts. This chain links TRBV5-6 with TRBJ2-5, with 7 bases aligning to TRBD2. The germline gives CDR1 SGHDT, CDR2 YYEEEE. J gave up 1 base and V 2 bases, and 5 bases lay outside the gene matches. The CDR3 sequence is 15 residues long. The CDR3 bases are TGTGCCAGCAGCTTCCTGTCGGGGGGCCAAGAGACCCAGTACTTC. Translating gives CASSFLSGGQETQYF.

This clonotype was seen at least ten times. The CDR3 nucleotides read TGTGCCAGCAGCAGCGGGGGGCTCATTTATACGCAGTATTTT. This translates into CASSSGGLIYTQYF. The V call is TRBV12-3 or TRBV12-4, the J call TRBJ2-3; 9 positions agree with TRBD2. J lost 7 bases, V lost 6 bases, and 8 bases had no gene match. There are 14 residues in the CDR3.

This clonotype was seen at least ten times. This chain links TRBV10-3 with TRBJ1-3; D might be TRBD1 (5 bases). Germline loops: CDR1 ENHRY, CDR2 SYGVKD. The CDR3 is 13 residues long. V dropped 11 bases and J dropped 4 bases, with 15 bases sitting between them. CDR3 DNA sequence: TGTGCCGGCGGGACCCAAGGAGGAAACACCATATATTTT. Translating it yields CAGGTQGGNTIYF.

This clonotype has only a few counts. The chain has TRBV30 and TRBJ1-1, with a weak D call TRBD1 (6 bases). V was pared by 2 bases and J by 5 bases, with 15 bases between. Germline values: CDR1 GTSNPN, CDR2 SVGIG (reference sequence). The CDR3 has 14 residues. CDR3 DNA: TGTGCCTGGAGTCCTCTTCGACAGGTTACTGAAGCTTTCTTT. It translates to CAWSPLRQVTEAFF.

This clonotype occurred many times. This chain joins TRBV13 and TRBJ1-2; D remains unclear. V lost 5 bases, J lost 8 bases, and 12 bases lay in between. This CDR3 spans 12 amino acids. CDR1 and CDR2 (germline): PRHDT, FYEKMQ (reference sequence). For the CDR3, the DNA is TGTGCCAGCAGCATATTAGATACCGGCTACACCTTC. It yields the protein CASSILDTGYTF.

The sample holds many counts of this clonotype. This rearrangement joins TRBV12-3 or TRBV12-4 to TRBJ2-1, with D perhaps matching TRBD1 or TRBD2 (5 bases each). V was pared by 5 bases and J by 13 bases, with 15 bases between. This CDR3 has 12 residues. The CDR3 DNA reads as TGTGCCAGCAGTCCCGGCGCAGGGACCCAGTTCTTC. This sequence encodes CASSPGAGTQFF.

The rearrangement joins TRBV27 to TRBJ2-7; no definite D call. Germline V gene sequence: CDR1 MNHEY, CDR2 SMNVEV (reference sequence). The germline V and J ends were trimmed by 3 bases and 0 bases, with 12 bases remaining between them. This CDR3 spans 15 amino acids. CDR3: CASSFFRQSSYEQYF. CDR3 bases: TGTGCCAGCAGTTTCTTCAGGCAGAGCTCCTACGAGCAGTACTTC.